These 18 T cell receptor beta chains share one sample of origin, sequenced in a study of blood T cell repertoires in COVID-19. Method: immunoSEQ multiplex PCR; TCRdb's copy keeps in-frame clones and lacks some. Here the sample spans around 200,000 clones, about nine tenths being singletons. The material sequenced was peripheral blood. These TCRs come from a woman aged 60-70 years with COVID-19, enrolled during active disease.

DNA of the CDR3: TGTGCCAGCAGCGATGGGCTGCCTGGGGCCAACGTCCTGACTTTC. The encoded protein is CASSDGLPGANVLTF. V is TRBV9 and J is TRBJ2-6; D unclear. Trimming took 3 bases from V and 2 from J, leaving 9 bases between them. The CDR3 length is 15 residues. Germline CDR1 SGDLS, CDR2 YYNGEE.

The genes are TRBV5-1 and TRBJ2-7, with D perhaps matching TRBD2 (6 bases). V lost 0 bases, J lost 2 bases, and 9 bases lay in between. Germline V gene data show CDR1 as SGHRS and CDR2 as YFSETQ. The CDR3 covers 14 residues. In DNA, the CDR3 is TGCGCCAGCAGCTTGGCCATAGCGGCCTACGAGCAGTACTTC. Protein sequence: CASSLAIAAYEQYF.

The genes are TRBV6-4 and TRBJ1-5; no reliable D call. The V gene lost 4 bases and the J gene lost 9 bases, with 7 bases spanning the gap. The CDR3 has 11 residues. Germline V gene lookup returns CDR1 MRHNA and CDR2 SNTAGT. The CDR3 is CASSGSRPQHF. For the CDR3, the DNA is TGTGCCAGCAGTGGGAGCAGGCCCCAGCATTTT.

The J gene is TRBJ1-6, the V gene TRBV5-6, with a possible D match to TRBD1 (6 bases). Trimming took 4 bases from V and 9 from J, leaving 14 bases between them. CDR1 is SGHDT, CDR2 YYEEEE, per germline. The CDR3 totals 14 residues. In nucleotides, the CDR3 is TGTGCCAGCAGCCCGGACAGTCGGATTTCACCCCTCCACTTT. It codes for CASSPDSRISPLHF.

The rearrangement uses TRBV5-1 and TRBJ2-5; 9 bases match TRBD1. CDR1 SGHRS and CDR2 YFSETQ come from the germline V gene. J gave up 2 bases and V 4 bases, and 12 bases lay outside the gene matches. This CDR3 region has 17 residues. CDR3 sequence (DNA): TGCGCCAGCAGCCCTAGACCGGGACAGGGAAGGCAAGAGACCCAGTACTTC. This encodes CASSPRPGQGRQETQYF.

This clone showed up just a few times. CDR3 residues: CAWSALAGLYNEQFF. CDR3 DNA: TGTGCCTGGAGTGCACTAGCGGGTCTCTACAATGAGCAGTTCTTC. The chain couples TRBV30 to TRBJ2-1, with TRBD2 matching over 9 bases. Germline CDR1 reads GTSNPN; CDR2 reads SVGIG (reference sequence). The CDR3 extends over 15 amino acids. With V trimmed by 1 base and J by 3 bases, 4 bases remained unmatched.

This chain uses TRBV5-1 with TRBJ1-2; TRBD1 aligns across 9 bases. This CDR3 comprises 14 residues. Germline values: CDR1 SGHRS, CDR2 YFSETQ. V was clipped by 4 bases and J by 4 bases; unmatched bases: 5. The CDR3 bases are TGCGCCAGCAGCGTAACAGGGGGCGTCTATGGCTACACCTTC. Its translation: CASSVTGGVYGYTF.

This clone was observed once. DNA for the CDR3: TGTGCCAGCAGCTCAGGGGGCCCGGGAGGAAGCACAGATACGCAGTATTTT. Translation: CASSSGGPGGSTDTQYF. The chain couples TRBV7-9 to TRBJ2-3; tentatively, D is TRBD1 (8 bases). V lost 4 bases to trimming and J lost 0 bases, with 17 bases between them. CDR1 is SEHNR, CDR2 FQNEAQ, per germline (reference sequence). The CDR3 is 17 residues long.

The CDR3 loop is CASSSKTGHSISGANVLTF. The CDR3, as DNA: TGTGCCAGCAGCTCGAAGACAGGCCATTCCATCTCTGGGGCCAACGTCCTGACTTTC. The V gene is TRBV11-2, the J gene TRBJ2-6; D might be TRBD1 (6 bases). The CDR3 sequence is 19 residues long. The V end was cut by 4 bases, the J end by 0 bases, with 19 bases between. From germline, CDR1 is SGHAT and CDR2 FQNNGV.

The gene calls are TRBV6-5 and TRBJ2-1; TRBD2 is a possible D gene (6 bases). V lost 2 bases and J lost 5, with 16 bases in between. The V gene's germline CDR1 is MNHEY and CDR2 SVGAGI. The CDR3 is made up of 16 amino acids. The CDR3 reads CASSYLTIGRNNEQFF. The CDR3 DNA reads TGTGCCAGCAGTTACCTCACTATTGGGAGGAACAATGAGCAGTTCTTC.

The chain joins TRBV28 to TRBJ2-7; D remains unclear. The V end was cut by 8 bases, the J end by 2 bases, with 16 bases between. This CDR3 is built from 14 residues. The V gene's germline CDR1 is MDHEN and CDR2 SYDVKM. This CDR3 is CASRDTALTYEQYF. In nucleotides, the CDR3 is TGTGCCAGCCGAGACACAGCTCTTACCTACGAGCAGTACTTC.

CDR3 DNA sequence: TGCGCCAGCAGCCCAGGACAGGGTTTGTACGAGCAGTACTTC. This codes for CASSPGQGLYEQYF. This sequence joins TRBV4-3 and TRBJ2-7; 8 nucleotides line up with TRBD1. The CDR3 runs to 14 residues. Per germline, CDR1 LGHNA and CDR2 YSLEER. V shed 4 bases and J 4 bases; nucleotides not matched to a gene: 6.

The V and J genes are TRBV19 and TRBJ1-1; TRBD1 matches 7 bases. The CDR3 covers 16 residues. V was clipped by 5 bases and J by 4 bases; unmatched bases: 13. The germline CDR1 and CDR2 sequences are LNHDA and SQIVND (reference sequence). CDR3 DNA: TGTGCCAGTAGTTCATACAGGGGCCCCTCGGTCACTGAAGCTTTCTTT. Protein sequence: CASSSYRGPSVTEAFF.

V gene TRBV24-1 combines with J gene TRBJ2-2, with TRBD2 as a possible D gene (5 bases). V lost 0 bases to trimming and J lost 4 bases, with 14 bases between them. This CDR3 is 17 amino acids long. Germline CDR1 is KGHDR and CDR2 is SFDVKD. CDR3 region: CATSDLITKAGTGELFF. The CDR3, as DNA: TGTGCCACCAGTGATTTGATTACGAAGGCGGGCACCGGGGAGCTGTTTTTT.

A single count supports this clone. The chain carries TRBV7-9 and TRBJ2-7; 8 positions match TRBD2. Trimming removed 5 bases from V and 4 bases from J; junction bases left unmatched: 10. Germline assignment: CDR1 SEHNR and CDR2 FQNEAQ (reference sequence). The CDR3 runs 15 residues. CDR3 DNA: TGTGCCAGCAGCCCCGGGGGGGATATTCTTTACGAGCAGTACTTC. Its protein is CASSPGGDILYEQYF. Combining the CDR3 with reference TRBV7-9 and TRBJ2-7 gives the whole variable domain DTGVSQNPRHKITKRGQNVTFRCDPISEHNRLYWYRQTLGQGPEFLTYFQNEAQLEKSRLLSDRFSAERPKGSFSTLEIQRTEQGDSAMYLCASSPGGDILYEQYFGPGTRLTVT.

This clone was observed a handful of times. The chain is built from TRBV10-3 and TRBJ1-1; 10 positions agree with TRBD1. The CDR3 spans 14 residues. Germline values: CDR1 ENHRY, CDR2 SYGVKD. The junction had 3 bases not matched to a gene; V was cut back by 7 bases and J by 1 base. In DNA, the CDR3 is TGTGCCATCAATGGACAGGGGGGGAACACTGAAGCTTTCTTT. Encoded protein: CAINGQGGNTEAFF.

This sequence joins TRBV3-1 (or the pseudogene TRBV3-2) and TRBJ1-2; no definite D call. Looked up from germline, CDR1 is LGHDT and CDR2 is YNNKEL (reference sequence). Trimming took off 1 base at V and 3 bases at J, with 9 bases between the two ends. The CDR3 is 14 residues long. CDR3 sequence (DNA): TGTGCCAGCAGCCAAGCTAGGGAGGACTATGGCTACACCTTC. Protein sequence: CASSQAREDYGYTF.

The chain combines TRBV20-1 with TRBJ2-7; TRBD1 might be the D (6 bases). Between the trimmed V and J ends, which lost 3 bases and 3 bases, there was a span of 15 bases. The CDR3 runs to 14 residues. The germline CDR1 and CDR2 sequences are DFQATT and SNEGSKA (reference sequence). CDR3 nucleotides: TGCAGTGCTAGTCGCTTCGGACAGAGCTACGAGCAGTACTTC. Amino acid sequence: CSASRFGQSYEQYF.